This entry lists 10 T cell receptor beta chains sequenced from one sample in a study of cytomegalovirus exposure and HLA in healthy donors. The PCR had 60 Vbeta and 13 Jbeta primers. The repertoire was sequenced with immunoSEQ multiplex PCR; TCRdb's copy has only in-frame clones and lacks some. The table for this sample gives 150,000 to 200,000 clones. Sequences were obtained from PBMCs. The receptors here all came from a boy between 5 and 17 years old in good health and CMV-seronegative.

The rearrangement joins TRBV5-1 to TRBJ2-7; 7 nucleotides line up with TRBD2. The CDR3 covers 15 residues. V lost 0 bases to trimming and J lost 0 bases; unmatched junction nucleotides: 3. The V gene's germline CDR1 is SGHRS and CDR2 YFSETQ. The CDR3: CASSLGGGGSYEQYF. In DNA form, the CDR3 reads TGCGCCAGCAGCTTGGGCGGCGGGGGCTCCTACGAGCAGTACTTC.

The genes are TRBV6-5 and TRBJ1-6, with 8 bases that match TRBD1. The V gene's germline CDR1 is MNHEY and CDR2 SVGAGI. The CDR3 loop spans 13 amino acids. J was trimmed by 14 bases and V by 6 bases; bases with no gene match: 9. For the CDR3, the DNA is TGTGCCAGCAGCCCACACCGGACAGGGTCCCTCCACTTT. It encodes CASSPHRTGSLHF.

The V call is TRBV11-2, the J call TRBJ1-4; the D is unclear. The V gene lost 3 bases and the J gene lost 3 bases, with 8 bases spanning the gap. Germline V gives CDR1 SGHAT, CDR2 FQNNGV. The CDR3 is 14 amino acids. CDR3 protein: CASSLGIPNEKLFF. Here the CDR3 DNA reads TGTGCCAGCAGCTTGGGCATCCCTAATGAAAAACTGTTTTTT.

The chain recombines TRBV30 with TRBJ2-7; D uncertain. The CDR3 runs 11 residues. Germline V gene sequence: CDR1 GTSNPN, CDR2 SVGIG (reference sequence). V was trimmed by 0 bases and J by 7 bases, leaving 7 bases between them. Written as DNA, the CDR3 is TGTGCCTGGAGTGTTTCGCGGGAGCAGTACTTC. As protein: CAWSVSREQYF.

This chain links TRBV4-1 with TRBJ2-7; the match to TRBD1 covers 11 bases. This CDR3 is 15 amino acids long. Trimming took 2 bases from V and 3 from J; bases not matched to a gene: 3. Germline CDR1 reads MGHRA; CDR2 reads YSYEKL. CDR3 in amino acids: CASSQPGQGDYEQYF. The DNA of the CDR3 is TGCGCCAGCAGCCAACCGGGACAGGGGGACTACGAGCAGTACTTC.

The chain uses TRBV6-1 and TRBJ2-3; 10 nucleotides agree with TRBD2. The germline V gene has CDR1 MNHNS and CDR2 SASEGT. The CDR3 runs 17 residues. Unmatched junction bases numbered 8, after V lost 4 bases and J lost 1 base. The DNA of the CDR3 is TGTGCCAGCAGTGCCGGCACTCTAGCGGGGGGCACAGATACGCAGTATTTT. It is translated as CASSAGTLAGGTDTQYF.

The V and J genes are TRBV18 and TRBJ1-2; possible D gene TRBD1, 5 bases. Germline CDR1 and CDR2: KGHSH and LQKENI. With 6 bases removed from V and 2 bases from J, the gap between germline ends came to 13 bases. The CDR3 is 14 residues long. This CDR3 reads CASSTSGGNYGYTF. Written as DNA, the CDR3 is TGTGCCAGCTCTACCAGTGGGGGGAACTATGGCTACACCTTC.

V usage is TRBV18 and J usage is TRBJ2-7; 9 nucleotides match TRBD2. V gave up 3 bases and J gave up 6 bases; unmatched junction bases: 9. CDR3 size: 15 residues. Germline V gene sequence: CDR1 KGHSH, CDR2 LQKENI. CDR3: CASSPSGSGGGEQYF. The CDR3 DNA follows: TGTGCCAGCTCACCCTCGGGTAGCGGGGGTGGCGAGCAGTACTTC.

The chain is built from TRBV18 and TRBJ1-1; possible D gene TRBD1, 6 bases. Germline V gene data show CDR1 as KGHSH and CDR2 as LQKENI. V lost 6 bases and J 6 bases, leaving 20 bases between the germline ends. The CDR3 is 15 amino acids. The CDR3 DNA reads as TGTGCCAGCTCCCTCGGGGGGGCCGGGGTCCCTGAAGCTTTCTTT. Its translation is CASSLGGAGVPEAFF.

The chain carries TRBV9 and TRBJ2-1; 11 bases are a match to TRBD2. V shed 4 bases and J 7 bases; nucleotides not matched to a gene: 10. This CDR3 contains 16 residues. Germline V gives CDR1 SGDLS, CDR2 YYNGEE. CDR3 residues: CASSQILLAGVNEQFF. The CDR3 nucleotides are TGTGCCAGCAGCCAAATATTACTAGCGGGGGTGAATGAGCAGTTCTTC.